This T cell receptor (beta chain) comes out of a study of blood T cell repertoires in COVID-19 (TCRdb year 2020). Context from the whole study: Samples covering the acute and convalescent phases of COVID-19 were provided by collaborators in the United States, Italy and Spain. The prospective study material was composed of cDNA or gDNA derived from T cells, B-cell-depleted T cells, or PBMCs. Deeply sampled blood TCRbeta repertoires from subjects exposed to, actively infected with, or recovered from COVID-19 were included in the dataset. A freely available public database, intended as a resource for researchers studying the immune response to SARS-CoV-2, is where the repertoires were released. The samples were drawn from two sources: the first 160 participants of the ongoing ImmuneRACE study, and 950 to 1,500 subjects contributed by 6 global collaborators. A de-identified subject ID, COVID-19 status, age in years and sex were almost always included in the sample metadata. Where available, HLA class I and class II types were obtained from metadata supplied by the sample provider rather than from assay-based typing. General study outcomes and caveats: The quantity of clinical and demographic metadata differed by source and by participant and was supplied without curation.

Each collaborating institution followed its own protocols to collect whole blood in K2EDTA tubes. For TCRbeta analysis, collaborators shipped samples as frozen whole blood, isolated PBMCs, or DNA extracted from either of those sample types. The V end loses 6 bases and the J end loses 1 base, and a stretch of 12 bases separates them. Reading from cysteine to phenylalanine, the CDR3 counts 14 amino acids. Just CDR3 DNA is preserved here, 42 bases in frame from base 1. CDR1 and CDR2 are read off the germline V gene as MNHEY and SVGAGI. TCRbeta CDR3 regions were amplified from genomic DNA using the immunoSEQ Assay, a bias-controlled multiplex PCR. Concerning the study's data processing: Nucleated cell counts per sample were estimated from amplification of reference gene primers within the assay. To quantify the absolute abundance of each unique TCRbeta CDR3 rearrangement, sequence reads were collapsed and filtered. For each sample, productive Simpson clonality was calculated by taking the square root of Simpson's diversity index across productive rearrangements. Imported from immuneACCESS, the table was reduced by TCRdb to in-frame sequences with V and J called. These copies leave out some clones; in studies compared against another copy, an unresolved V gene accounts for under half, and the cause of the remainder is not known. Clone size and the V and J calls come from that table; the DNA yielded D and trimming. The sample profile shows about 110,000 clones; over 65% of them were found once. The ten largest clones represent about 20% of the sample.

Worth noting for this clone: Its antigen is not yet known. Base qualities were left out, and no much larger clone turns up one base away.

The origin of this receptor is a woman in her fifties or sixties with acute or convalescent COVID-19. Sequencing was done on a sample of peripheral blood. The chain links TRBV6-5 with TRBJ1-1, with TRBD1 tentatively as D gene (5 bases match). The CDR3 region reads CASSPPGGNTEAFF. The DNA is as follows: TGTGCCAGCAGCCCCCCGGGGGGGAACACTGAAGCTTTCTTT.